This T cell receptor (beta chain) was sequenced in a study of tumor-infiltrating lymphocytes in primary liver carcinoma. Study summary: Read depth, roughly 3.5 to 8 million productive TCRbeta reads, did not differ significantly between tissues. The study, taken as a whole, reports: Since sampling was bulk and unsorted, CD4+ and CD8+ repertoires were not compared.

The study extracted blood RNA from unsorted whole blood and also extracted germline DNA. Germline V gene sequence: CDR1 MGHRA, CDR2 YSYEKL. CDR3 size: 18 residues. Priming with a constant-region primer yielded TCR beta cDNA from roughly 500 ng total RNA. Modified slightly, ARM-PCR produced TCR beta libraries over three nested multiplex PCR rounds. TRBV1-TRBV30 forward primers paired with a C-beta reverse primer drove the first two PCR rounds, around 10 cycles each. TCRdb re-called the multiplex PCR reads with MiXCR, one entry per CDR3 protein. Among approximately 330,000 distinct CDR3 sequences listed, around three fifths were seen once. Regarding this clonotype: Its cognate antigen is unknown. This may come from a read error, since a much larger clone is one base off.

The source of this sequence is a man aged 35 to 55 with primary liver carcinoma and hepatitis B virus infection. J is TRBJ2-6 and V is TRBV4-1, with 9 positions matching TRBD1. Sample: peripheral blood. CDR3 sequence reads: CASSQVTGGVSGVNVLTF. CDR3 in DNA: TGCGCCAGCAGCCAAGTTACAGGGGGCGTTTCTGGGGTCAACGTCCTGACTTTC.